This T cell receptor (beta chain) was profiled in a study of control samples from healthy donors and cancer patients. The germline CDR1 and CDR2 sequences are MNHEY and SMNVEV (reference sequence). This CDR3 has 16 residues. Trimming took 6 bases from V and 0 from J, leaving 17 bases between them. Generated by immunoSEQ multiplex PCR, the TCRdb table keeps only in-frame clones and is missing some. The sample holds 95,000 to 150,000 clones, more than 85% seen once. The sample was blood. The rearrangement links TRBV27 to TRBJ1-1; maybe TRBD1 (6 bases). The clonotype comes from a woman aged 18-29 years in good health. CDR3 in DNA: TGTGCCAGCAGAAAAACAGGGCACGGAATGAACACTGAAGCTTTCTTT. Its translation: CASRKTGHGMNTEAFF.